This T cell receptor (beta chain) was documented in a study of identical twins. In TCRdb, the 5' RACE reads were re-called with MiXCR into one record per CDR3 protein. The sample shows 400,000 to 500,000 distinct CDR3 sequences, 18% of them seen only once. Only a few counts were recorded for this clonotype. V lost 4 bases, J lost 5 bases, and 17 bases lay in between. Germline V CDR1 and CDR2: MNHEY, SVGAGI. CDR3 size: 15 residues. Sequencing input: naive T cells sorted from blood. The sequence derives from a man aged 45-65 years in good health. The J gene is TRBJ2-5, the V gene TRBV6-5; D unclear. The CDR3 protein is CASSFIDGSVETQYF. The CDR3 bases are TGTGCCAGCAGTTTCATAGACGGCTCGGTGGAGACCCAGTACTTC.